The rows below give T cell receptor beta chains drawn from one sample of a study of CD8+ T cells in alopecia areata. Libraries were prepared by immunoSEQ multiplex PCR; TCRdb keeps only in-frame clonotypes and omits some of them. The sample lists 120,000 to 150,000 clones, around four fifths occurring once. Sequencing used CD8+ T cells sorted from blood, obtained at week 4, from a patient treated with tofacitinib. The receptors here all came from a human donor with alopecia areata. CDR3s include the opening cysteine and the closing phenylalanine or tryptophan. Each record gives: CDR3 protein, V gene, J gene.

cdr3_aa: CASSLGGGFQPQHF
v_call: TRBV5-1
j_call: TRBJ1-5

cdr3_aa: CASSADGRSSSYEQYF
v_call: TRBV6-1
j_call: TRBJ2-7

cdr3_aa: CASTAGGYNEQFF
v_call: TRBV6-5
j_call: TRBJ2-1

cdr3_aa: CASSLGGSHGETQYF
v_call: TRBV7-2
j_call: TRBJ2-5

cdr3_aa: CASTQGANYGYTF
v_call: TRBV4-2
j_call: TRBJ1-2

cdr3_aa: CASSFSRTVNYGYTF
v_call: TRBV27
j_call: TRBJ1-2

cdr3_aa: CASTPPGSYEQYF
v_call: TRBV7-6
j_call: TRBJ2-7

cdr3_aa: CASSLELVVDEQFF
v_call: TRBV5-6
j_call: TRBJ2-1

cdr3_aa: CASSVASVNQETQYF
v_call: TRBV2
j_call: TRBJ2-5

cdr3_aa: CASSPWEIYEQYF
v_call: TRBV7-9
j_call: TRBJ2-7

cdr3_aa: CSVEDRIGDGYTF
v_call: TRBV29-1
j_call: TRBJ1-2

cdr3_aa: CASSVVSWGRGQVPKHTNTGELFF
v_call: TRBV9
j_call: TRBJ2-2

cdr3_aa: CASSPENTGELFF
v_call: TRBV5-1
j_call: TRBJ2-2

cdr3_aa: CASSPHLGEQYF
v_call: TRBV7-2
j_call: TRBJ2-7

cdr3_aa: CASSLEGASTDTQYF
v_call: TRBV5-4
j_call: TRBJ2-3

cdr3_aa: CSVSIQTGTSDYEQYF
v_call: TRBV29-1
j_call: TRBJ2-7

cdr3_aa: CASSQDRTPSGNTIYF
v_call: TRBV4-1
j_call: TRBJ1-3

cdr3_aa: CASSSAGTNNEQFF
v_call: TRBV7-9
j_call: TRBJ2-1

cdr3_aa: CASSAGQGRVYEQYF
v_call: TRBV7-9
j_call: TRBJ2-7

cdr3_aa: CASSWDSYNEQFF
v_call: TRBV6-5
j_call: TRBJ2-1

cdr3_aa: CASSPGLGGGAYEQYF
v_call: TRBV4-1
j_call: TRBJ2-7

cdr3_aa: CASSERGTGYRPQHF
v_call: TRBV2
j_call: TRBJ1-5

cdr3_aa: CASSSPGLVNTQYF
v_call: TRBV13
j_call: TRBJ2-3

cdr3_aa: CASSQGQISEAFF
v_call: TRBV4-1
j_call: TRBJ1-1

cdr3_aa: CASSSLMEGIQGYTF
v_call: TRBV7-9
j_call: TRBJ1-2

cdr3_aa: CAWSTGQGGTEAFF
v_call: TRBV30
j_call: TRBJ1-1

cdr3_aa: CASSPNIGRQETQYF
v_call: TRBV5-1
j_call: TRBJ2-5

cdr3_aa: CASSQESGVRYGYTF
v_call: TRBV4-1
j_call: TRBJ1-2

cdr3_aa: CASSLGHQGAYEQYF
v_call: TRBV7-9
j_call: TRBJ2-7

cdr3_aa: CASAGLGSSDTQYF
v_call: TRBV27
j_call: TRBJ2-3

cdr3_aa: CASSLELAGELGTDTQYF
v_call: TRBV7-2
j_call: TRBJ2-3

cdr3_aa: CAISDEGGQGNSPLHF
v_call: TRBV10-3
j_call: TRBJ1-6

cdr3_aa: CASSQDLYYEQYF
v_call: TRBV4-1
j_call: TRBJ2-7

cdr3_aa: CASTPGTGASYEQYF
v_call: TRBV19
j_call: TRBJ2-7

cdr3_aa: CASSLAGGGQPQHF
v_call: TRBV5-1
j_call: TRBJ1-5

cdr3_aa: CSVSLWDSQFF
v_call: TRBV29-1
j_call: TRBJ2-1

cdr3_aa: CASSVEARGHTDTQYF
v_call: TRBV9
j_call: TRBJ2-3

cdr3_aa: CASSSPPAELFF
v_call: TRBV5-1
j_call: TRBJ2-2

cdr3_aa: CASSLDAGGNEKLFF
v_call: TRBV5-1
j_call: TRBJ1-4

cdr3_aa: CASSLARGGSYEQYF
v_call: TRBV7-6
j_call: TRBJ2-7

cdr3_aa: CASSSDRSTHYEQYF
v_call: TRBV6-1
j_call: TRBJ2-7

cdr3_aa: CASSQVGDIRTSSGANVLTF
v_call: TRBV4-3
j_call: TRBJ2-6

cdr3_aa: CASSKTGGEQYF
v_call: TRBV13
j_call: TRBJ2-7

cdr3_aa: CASSEDGTSFYNEQFF
v_call: TRBV6-1
j_call: TRBJ2-1

cdr3_aa: CASSHQGDSNQPQHF
v_call: TRBV4-1
j_call: TRBJ1-5

cdr3_aa: CASSISAASYEQYF
v_call: TRBV19
j_call: TRBJ2-7

cdr3_aa: CASSRSYEQYF
v_call: TRBV13
j_call: TRBJ2-7

cdr3_aa: CASSFGRNYEQYF
v_call: TRBV27
j_call: TRBJ2-7

cdr3_aa: CATAIGPYNEQFF
v_call: TRBV27
j_call: TRBJ2-1

cdr3_aa: CASSLVRGQQETQYF
v_call: TRBV7-8
j_call: TRBJ2-5

cdr3_aa: CASSFFSGAYNEQFF
v_call: TRBV7-2
j_call: TRBJ2-1

cdr3_aa: CAISDEEETQYF
v_call: TRBV10-3
j_call: TRBJ2-5

cdr3_aa: CASQYGDRVINNEQFF
v_call: TRBV19
j_call: TRBJ2-1